This T cell receptor beta chain emerged from a study of PD-L1 blockade in urothelial cancer. Study-level background: Of about 29 patients, about two dozen were males with bladder-origin urothelial cancer.

Profiling relied on immunoSEQ multiplex PCR, and the TCRdb table lists in-frame clones only, not all of them. This table has 100,000 or so clones, around 93% appearing once. The CDR3 totals 19 residues. V was pared by 1 base and J by 6 bases, with 15 bases of the junction left unmatched. Germline V gives CDR1 SGHRS, CDR2 YFSETQ. The source material was PBMCs, sampled around atezolizumab (anti-PD-L1) treatment. The J gene is TRBJ2-2, the V gene TRBV5-1; the match to TRBD2 covers 10 bases. This clonotype originated in a woman older than 75 with urothelial cancer. Here the CDR3 DNA reads TGCGCCAGCAGCTTGTTGGGAGGGCTAGCGGGAGACCGGCCCGGGGAGCTGTTTTTT. Translated, it gives CASSLLGGLAGDRPGELFF.